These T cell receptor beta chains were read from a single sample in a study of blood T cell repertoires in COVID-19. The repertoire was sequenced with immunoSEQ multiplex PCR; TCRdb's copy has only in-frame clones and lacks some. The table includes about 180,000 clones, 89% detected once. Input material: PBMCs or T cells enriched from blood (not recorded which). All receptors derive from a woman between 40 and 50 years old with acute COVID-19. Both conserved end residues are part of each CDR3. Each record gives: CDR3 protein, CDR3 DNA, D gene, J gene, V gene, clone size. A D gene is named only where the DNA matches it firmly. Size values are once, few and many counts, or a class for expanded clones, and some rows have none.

CDR3: CASSLARSLRPNEQFF
DNA: TGTGCCAGCAGCTTGGCCAGGTCGCTTCGGCCAAATGAGCAGTTCTTC
D: NA
J: TRBJ2-1
V: TRBV5-6
size: NA

CDR3: CASGDRGPWEPQHF
DNA: TGTGCCAGCGGCGACAGGGGGCCATGGGAGCCCCAGCATTTT
D: TRBD1
J: TRBJ1-5
V: TRBV28
size: NA

CDR3: CASSLEQGRNSPLHF
DNA: TGTGCCAGCTCACTCGAACAGGGGCGGAATTCACCCCTCCACTTT
D: TRBD1
J: TRBJ1-6
V: TRBV18
size: NA

CDR3: CASSSRETYEQYF
DNA: TGTGCCAGCAGTTCTCGGGAGACCTACGAGCAGTACTTC
D: NA
J: TRBJ2-7
V: TRBV12-3/TRBV12-4
size: NA

CDR3: CAWSVRQYEQYF
DNA: TGTGCCTGGAGTGTCCGACAGTACGAGCAGTACTTC
D: NA
J: TRBJ2-7
V: TRBV30
size: NA

CDR3: CATSVQGARSNQPQHF
DNA: TGTGCCACCAGCGTACAGGGGGCGAGGAGCAATCAGCCCCAGCATTTT
D: TRBD1
J: TRBJ1-5
V: TRBV24-1
size: NA

CDR3: CASSVGALSYNEKLFF
DNA: TGTGCCAGCAGCGTGGGGGCCTTATCCTATAATGAAAAACTGTTTTTT
D: NA
J: TRBJ1-4
V: TRBV9
size: NA

CDR3: CASSPRQGILRHGYTF
DNA: TGTGCCAGCAGCCCCAGACAGGGAATATTAAGACATGGCTACACCTTC
D: TRBD1
J: TRBJ1-2
V: TRBV9
size: NA

CDR3: CASSLQGAGYGYTF
DNA: TGTGCCAGCAGTTTGCAGGGGGCGGGCTATGGCTACACCTTC
D: TRBD1
J: TRBJ1-2
V: TRBV27
size: NA

CDR3: CASSLGTGARDTQYF
DNA: TGTGCCAGCAGCTTAGGGACAGGGGCACGGGATACGCAGTATTTT
D: TRBD1
J: TRBJ2-3
V: TRBV7-9
size: NA

CDR3: CASSLAGDRGRETQYF
DNA: TGTGCCAGCAGCTTGGCCGGGGACAGGGGAAGGGAGACCCAGTACTTC
D: TRBD1
J: TRBJ2-5
V: TRBV5-6
size: few

CDR3: CATSDRTGLSDTQYF
DNA: TGTGCCACCAGTGATCGGACAGGGTTATCTGATACGCAGTATTTT
D: TRBD1
J: TRBJ2-3
V: TRBV24-1
size: NA

CDR3: CASSLVASGGSEQFF
DNA: TGCGCCAGCAGCTTGGTGGCTAGCGGGGGGAGTGAGCAGTTCTTC
D: TRBD2
J: TRBJ2-1
V: TRBV5-1
size: NA

CDR3: CASSPPPRLHPYEQYF
DNA: TGTGCCAGCTCACCACCCCCCCGACTGCATCCCTACGAGCAGTACTTC
D: NA
J: TRBJ2-7
V: TRBV18
size: NA

CDR3: CASSLALTDPSYTF
DNA: TGTGCCAGCAGCTTAGCGCTGACAGACCCTTCCTACACCTTC
D: NA
J: TRBJ1-2
V: TRBV7-2
size: NA

CDR3: CASSYSSLAGARDTQYF
DNA: TGTGCCAGCAGTTACTCGAGTCTAGCGGGAGCCAGAGATACGCAGTATTTT
D: TRBD2
J: TRBJ2-3
V: TRBV6-2/TRBV6-3
size: once

CDR3: CASSSSGVPGNTIYF
DNA: TGTGCCAGCAGCTCTTCAGGGGTTCCTGGAAACACCATATATTTT
D: NA
J: TRBJ1-3
V: TRBV11-2
size: few

CDR3: CASSITGQGTYGYTF
DNA: TGTGCCAGTAGTATTACGGGACAGGGGACCTATGGCTACACCTTC
D: TRBD1
J: TRBJ1-2
V: TRBV19
size: few

CDR3: CASSYSGTGELFF
DNA: TGTGCCAGCAGTTATTCGGGGACCGGGGAGCTGTTTTTT
D: NA
J: TRBJ2-2
V: TRBV6-5
size: NA

CDR3: CASSLNPGVAGELFF
DNA: TGCGCCAGCAGCTTGAACCCAGGGGTGGCCGGGGAGCTGTTTTTT
D: NA
J: TRBJ2-2
V: TRBV5-1
size: NA

CDR3: CASSYFASGYNEQFF
DNA: TGTGCCAGCAGTTATTTTGCTAGCGGTTACAATGAGCAGTTCTTC
D: TRBD2
J: TRBJ2-1
V: TRBV6-5
size: NA

CDR3: CASSVGWGDSPLHF
DNA: TGTGCCAGCAGTGTAGGGTGGGGGGATTCACCCCTCCACTTT
D: NA
J: TRBJ1-6
V: TRBV2
size: few

CDR3: CASSTQGSRNTEAFF
DNA: TGTGCCAGCAGCACACAGGGGTCTCGGAACACTGAAGCTTTCTTT
D: TRBD1
J: TRBJ1-1
V: TRBV3-1/TRBV3-2
size: NA

CDR3: CASSAPGLNTGELFF
DNA: TGTGCCAGCAGCGCCCCGGGACTTAACACCGGGGAGCTGTTTTTT
D: NA
J: TRBJ2-2
V: TRBV7-2
size: NA

CDR3: CASSQARRQGIETQYF
DNA: TGCGCCAGCAGCCAAGCCCGAAGACAGGGCATAGAGACCCAGTACTTC
D: TRBD1
J: TRBJ2-5
V: TRBV4-1
size: NA

CDR3: CATSDGNYEQYF
DNA: TGTGCCACCAGTGATGGCAACTACGAGCAGTACTTC
D: NA
J: TRBJ2-7
V: TRBV24-1
size: NA

CDR3: CASSAGTSVNTGELFF
DNA: TGTGCCAGCAGCGCCGGGACTTCTGTTAACACCGGGGAGCTGTTTTTT
D: NA
J: TRBJ2-2
V: TRBV7-3
size: once

CDR3: CASPMPMRLEKLNYGYTF
DNA: TGTGCTAGCCCAATGCCAATGCGACTAGAAAAACTAAACTATGGCTACACCTTC
D: NA
J: TRBJ1-2
V: TRBV12-5
size: NA

CDR3: CASSLTRYNEQFF
DNA: TGTGCCAGCAGTTTGACTAGATACAATGAGCAGTTCTTC
D: NA
J: TRBJ2-1
V: TRBV27
size: NA

CDR3: CASSQRDVYTEAFF
DNA: TGCGCCAGCAGCCAACGGGATGTTTACACTGAAGCTTTCTTT
D: NA
J: TRBJ1-1
V: TRBV4-1
size: few

CDR3: CASSLDGTGGTSYEQYF
DNA: TGTGCCAGCAGCTTAGACGGGACAGGGGGAACCTCCTACGAGCAGTACTTC
D: TRBD1
J: TRBJ2-7
V: TRBV7-2
size: NA

CDR3: CAGRDSRTDTQYF
DNA: TGTGCCGGGAGGGACTCGCGCACAGATACGCAGTATTTT
D: TRBD2
J: TRBJ2-3
V: TRBV6-6
size: NA

CDR3: CASKVGQGIIPLHF
DNA: TGTGCCAGTAAAGTGGGACAGGGAATTATACCCCTCCACTTT
D: TRBD1
J: TRBJ1-6
V: TRBV6-5
size: NA

CDR3: CASSKRSSNEQFF
DNA: TGTGCCAGTAGTAAACGTTCGAGCAATGAGCAGTTCTTC
D: NA
J: TRBJ2-1
V: TRBV19
size: NA

CDR3: CASSFGRTAQYGYTF
DNA: TGTGCCAGTAGTTTTGGGAGGACCGCCCAATATGGCTACACCTTC
D: NA
J: TRBJ1-2
V: TRBV19
size: NA

CDR3: CASSPDRNQLTQPQHF
DNA: TGTGCCAGTAGTCCTGACAGAAATCAGCTCACTCAGCCCCAGCATTTT
D: NA
J: TRBJ1-5
V: TRBV19
size: NA

CDR3: CASSRHQENTEAFF
DNA: TGTGCCAGCAGCCGACATCAGGAGAACACTGAAGCTTTCTTT
D: NA
J: TRBJ1-1
V: TRBV5-5
size: NA

CDR3: CASSPRALDRQNIQYF
DNA: TGCGCCAGCAGCCCCCGTGCCCTGGACAGACAAAACATTCAGTACTTC
D: NA
J: TRBJ2-4
V: TRBV5-1
size: NA

CDR3: CASGFSGRRQFF
DNA: TGCGCCAGCGGCTTTAGCGGGAGACGGCAGTTCTTC
D: TRBD2
J: TRBJ2-1
V: TRBV5-1
size: once

CDR3: CASSFSERRTYEQYF
DNA: TGTGCCAGCAGTTTTTCAGAACGCCGAACCTACGAGCAGTACTTC
D: NA
J: TRBJ2-7
V: TRBV28
size: many

CDR3: CASSWSREAYEQYF
DNA: TGCGCCAGCAGCTGGTCCCGGGAAGCCTACGAGCAGTACTTC
D: NA
J: TRBJ2-7
V: TRBV5-1
size: NA

CDR3: CAWSVQFAHTGELFF
DNA: TGTGCCTGGAGTGTACAGTTTGCGCACACCGGGGAGCTGTTTTTT
D: NA
J: TRBJ2-2
V: TRBV30
size: NA

CDR3: CASADRWSNQPQHF
DNA: TGTGCCAGCGCTGACAGGTGGAGCAATCAGCCCCAGCATTTT
D: NA
J: TRBJ1-5
V: TRBV27
size: NA

CDR3: CASSLAPRGLYEQYF
DNA: TGTGCCAGCAGCTTAGCCCCCAGGGGGTTATACGAGCAGTACTTC
D: TRBD1
J: TRBJ2-7
V: TRBV7-8
size: NA

CDR3: CATSRDWGGAVRSNQPQHF
DNA: TGTGCCACCAGCAGAGATTGGGGAGGGGCCGTCAGAAGCAATCAGCCCCAGCATTTT
D: NA
J: TRBJ1-5
V: TRBV15
size: once

CDR3: CAISESGDSESSTYGYTF
DNA: TGTGCCATCAGTGAGTCGGGGGACAGCGAGTCATCTACCTATGGCTACACCTTC
D: TRBD1
J: TRBJ1-2
V: TRBV10-3
size: NA

CDR3: CASSDSGGPSTDTQYF
DNA: TGTGCCAGTAGTGATAGCGGGGGGCCTAGCACAGATACGCAGTATTTT
D: TRBD2
J: TRBJ2-3
V: TRBV19
size: NA

CDR3: CATLQGDTQYF
DNA: TGTGCCACCTTACAGGGAGATACGCAGTATTTT
D: NA
J: TRBJ2-3
V: TRBV6-5
size: NA

CDR3: CASSLDGARGIYEQYF
DNA: TGCGCCAGCAGCTTGGATGGAGCCAGGGGGATCTACGAGCAGTACTTC
D: TRBD1
J: TRBJ2-7
V: TRBV5-1
size: NA

CDR3: CASSILTGAYEQYF
DNA: TGTGCCAGTAGTATTCTTACAGGCGCCTACGAGCAGTACTTC
D: NA
J: TRBJ2-7
V: TRBV19
size: NA

CDR3: CASSLSGAPGYTF
DNA: TGTGCCAGCAGCTTATCAGGGGCCCCTGGCTACACCTTC
D: NA
J: TRBJ1-2
V: TRBV7-2
size: NA

CDR3: CASSSPDRGILYNEQFF
DNA: TGTGCCAGCAGCTCACCGGACAGGGGTATTCTCTACAATGAGCAGTTCTTC
D: TRBD1
J: TRBJ2-1
V: TRBV7-2
size: few

CDR3: CASEGGSNQPQHF
DNA: TGTGCCAGTGAGGGAGGTAGCAATCAGCCCCAGCATTTT
D: NA
J: TRBJ1-5
V: TRBV2
size: once

CDR3: CASSVTSYEQYF
DNA: TGTGCCAGCAGCGTAACAAGCTACGAGCAGTACTTC
D: NA
J: TRBJ2-7
V: TRBV9
size: few

CDR3: CAWSTPGSYNEQFF
DNA: TGTGCCTGGAGTACGCCGGGCTCCTACAATGAGCAGTTCTTC
D: NA
J: TRBJ2-1
V: TRBV30
size: NA